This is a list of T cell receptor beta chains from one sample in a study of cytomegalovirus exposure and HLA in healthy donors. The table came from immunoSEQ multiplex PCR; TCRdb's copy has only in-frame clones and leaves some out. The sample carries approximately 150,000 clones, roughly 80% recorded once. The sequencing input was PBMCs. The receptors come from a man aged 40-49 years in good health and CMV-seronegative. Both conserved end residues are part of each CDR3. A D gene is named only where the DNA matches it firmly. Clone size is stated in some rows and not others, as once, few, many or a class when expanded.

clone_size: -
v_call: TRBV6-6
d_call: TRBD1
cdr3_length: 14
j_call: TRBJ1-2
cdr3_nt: TGTGCCAGCAGGGAACAGGGGGAGGGTCATGGCTACACCTTC
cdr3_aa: CASREQGEGHGYTF

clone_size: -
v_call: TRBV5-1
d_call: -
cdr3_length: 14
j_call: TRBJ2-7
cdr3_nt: TGCGCCAGCAGCTTGGCCGGGGACATCTACGAGCAGTACTTC
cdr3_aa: CASSLAGDIYEQYF

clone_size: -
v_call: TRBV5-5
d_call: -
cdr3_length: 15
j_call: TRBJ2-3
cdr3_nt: TGTGCCAGCAGCCCCCCTGGGGCCGGCACAGATACGCAGTATTTT
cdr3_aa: CASSPPGAGTDTQYF

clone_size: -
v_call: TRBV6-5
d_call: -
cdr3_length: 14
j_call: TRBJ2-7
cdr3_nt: TGTGCCACCCTACGGGCAGGGCGAACCTACGAGCAGTACTTC
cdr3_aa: CATLRAGRTYEQYF

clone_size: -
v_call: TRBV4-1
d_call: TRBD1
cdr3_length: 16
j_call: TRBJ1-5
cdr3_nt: TGCGCCAGCAGCCAAATTTGGACAGGCAGCAATCAGCCCCAGCATTTT
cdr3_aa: CASSQIWTGSNQPQHF

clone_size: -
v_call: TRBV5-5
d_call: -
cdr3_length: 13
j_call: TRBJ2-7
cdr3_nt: TGTGCCAGCAATCGAGGATCGGGGGACGAGCAGTACTTC
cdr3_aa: CASNRGSGDEQYF

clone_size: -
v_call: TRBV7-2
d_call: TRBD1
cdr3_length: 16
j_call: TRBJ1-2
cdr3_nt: TGTGCCAGCAGCTACCGGGACAGGGCTGCCCTCTATGGCTACACCTTC
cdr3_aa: CASSYRDRAALYGYTF

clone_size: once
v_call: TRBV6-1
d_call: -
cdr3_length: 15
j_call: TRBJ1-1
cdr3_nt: TGTGCCAGCAGTGAACCAAGAGGGGGTAACACTGAAGCTTTCTTT
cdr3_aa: CASSEPRGGNTEAFF

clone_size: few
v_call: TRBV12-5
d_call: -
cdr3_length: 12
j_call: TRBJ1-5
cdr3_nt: TGTGCTAGTGGTTTGGAGGCGGGGCCCCAGCATTTT
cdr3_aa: CASGLEAGPQHF

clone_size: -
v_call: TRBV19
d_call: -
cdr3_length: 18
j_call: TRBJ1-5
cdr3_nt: TGTGCCAGTAGTATATCTAGGAACGAGGGCCATAGCAATCAGCCCCAGCATTTT
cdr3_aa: CASSISRNEGHSNQPQHF

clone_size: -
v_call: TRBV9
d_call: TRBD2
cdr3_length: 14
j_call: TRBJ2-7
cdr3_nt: TGTGCCAGCAGCGAAGGACTAGCGGTATACGAGCAGTACTTC
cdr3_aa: CASSEGLAVYEQYF

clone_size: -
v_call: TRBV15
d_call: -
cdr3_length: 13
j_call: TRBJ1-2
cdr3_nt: TGTGCCACGGACCGGGAGGGGGGCTACGGCTACACCTTC
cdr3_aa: CATDREGGYGYTF

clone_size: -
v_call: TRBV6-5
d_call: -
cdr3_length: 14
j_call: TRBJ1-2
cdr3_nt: TGTGCCAGCAGACCAGGTGTCGGGATCTATGGCTACACCTTC
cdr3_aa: CASRPGVGIYGYTF

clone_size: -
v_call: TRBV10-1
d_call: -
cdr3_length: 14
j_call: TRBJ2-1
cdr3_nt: TGCGCCAGCAGTGAAGGACTATACCACAATGAGCAGTTCTTC
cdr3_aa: CASSEGLYHNEQFF

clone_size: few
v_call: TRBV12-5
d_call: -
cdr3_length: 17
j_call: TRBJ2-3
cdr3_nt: TGTGCTAGTGGTTTGGGAGCCCTGCCACGAAGAGCAGATACGCAGTATTTT
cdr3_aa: CASGLGALPRRADTQYF

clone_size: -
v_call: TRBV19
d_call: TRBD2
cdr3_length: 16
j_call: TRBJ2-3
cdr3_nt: TGTGCCCAAACTAGCGGGGGGTTAATCCTCACAGATACGCAGTATTTT
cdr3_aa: CAQTSGGLILTDTQYF

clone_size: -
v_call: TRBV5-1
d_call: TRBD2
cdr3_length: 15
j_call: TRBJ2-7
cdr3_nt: TGCGCCAGCAGCCCGGCGGGGGGGAGCTCCTACGAGCAGTACTTC
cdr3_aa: CASSPAGGSSYEQYF

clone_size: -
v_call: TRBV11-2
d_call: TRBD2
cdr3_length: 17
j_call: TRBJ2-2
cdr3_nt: TGTGCCAGCGTATCTAGTCTAGCGGGGGTATACACCGGGGAGCTGTTTTTT
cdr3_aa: CASVSSLAGVYTGELFF

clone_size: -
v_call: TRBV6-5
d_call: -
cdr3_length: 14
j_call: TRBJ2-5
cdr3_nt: TGTGCCAGCAGATCCTGGGGGGGGCGGGAGACCCAGTACTTC
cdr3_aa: CASRSWGGRETQYF

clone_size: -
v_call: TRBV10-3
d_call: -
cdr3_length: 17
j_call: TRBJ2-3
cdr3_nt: TGTGCCATCAGTGAGCCTCCGGGACAAAGCGGCACAGATACGCAGTATTTT
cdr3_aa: CAISEPPGQSGTDTQYF

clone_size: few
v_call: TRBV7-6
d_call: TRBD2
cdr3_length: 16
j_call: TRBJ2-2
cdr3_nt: TGTGCCAGCAGCTTAGAACTAGCGGGGGGCACCGGGGAGCTGTTTTTT
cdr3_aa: CASSLELAGGTGELFF

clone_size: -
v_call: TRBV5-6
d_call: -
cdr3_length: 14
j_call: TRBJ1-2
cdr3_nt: TGTGCCAGCAGCTTCGGGGAATCGGACTATGGCTACACCTTC
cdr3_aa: CASSFGESDYGYTF

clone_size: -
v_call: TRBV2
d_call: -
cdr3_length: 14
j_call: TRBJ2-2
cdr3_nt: TGTGCCAGCAAGGAGGCAGCGAACACCGGGGAGCTGTTTTTT
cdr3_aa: CASKEAANTGELFF

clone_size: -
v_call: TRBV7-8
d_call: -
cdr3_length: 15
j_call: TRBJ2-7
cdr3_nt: TGTGCCAGCAGCTTAGCCGGGACATGGGGCTACGAGCAGTACTTC
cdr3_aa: CASSLAGTWGYEQYF

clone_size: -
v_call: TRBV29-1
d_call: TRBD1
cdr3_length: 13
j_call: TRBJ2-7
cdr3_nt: TGCAGCGTTTCAGGGGGCGGGTCGGGCGAGCAGTACTTC
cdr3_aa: CSVSGGGSGEQYF

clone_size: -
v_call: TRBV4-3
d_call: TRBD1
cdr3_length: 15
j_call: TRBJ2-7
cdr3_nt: TGCGCCAGCAGCCAAGGCAGGGGGACCATCTACGAGCAGTACTTC
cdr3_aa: CASSQGRGTIYEQYF

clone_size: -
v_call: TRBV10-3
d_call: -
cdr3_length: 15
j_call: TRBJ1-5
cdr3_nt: TGTGCCATCAGTGAGTCGCGCAATTTCAATCAGCCCCAGCATTTT
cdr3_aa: CAISESRNFNQPQHF

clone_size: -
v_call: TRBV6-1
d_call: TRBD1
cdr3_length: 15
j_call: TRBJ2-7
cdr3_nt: TGTGCCAGCGAAGAAGCCCGACAGGGGGCCTACGAGCAGTACTTC
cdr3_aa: CASEEARQGAYEQYF

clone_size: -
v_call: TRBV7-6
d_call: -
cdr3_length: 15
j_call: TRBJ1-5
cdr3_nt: TGTGCCAGCAGCTTAAGGGAGCGGGGCAATCAGCCCCAGCATTTT
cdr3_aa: CASSLRERGNQPQHF

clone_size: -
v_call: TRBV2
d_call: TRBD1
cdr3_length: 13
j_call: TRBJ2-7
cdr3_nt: TGTGCCAGCAGGCCGGGACAGTCCTACGAGCAGTACTTC
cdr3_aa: CASRPGQSYEQYF

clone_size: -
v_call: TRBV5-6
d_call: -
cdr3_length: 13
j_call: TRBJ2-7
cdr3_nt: TGTGCCAGCGCCCGACGGCGGTCCTACGAGCAGTACTTC
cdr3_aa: CASARRRSYEQYF

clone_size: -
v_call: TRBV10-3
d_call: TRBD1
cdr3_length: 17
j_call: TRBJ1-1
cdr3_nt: TGTGCCATCAGAAACGCTAGGACAGGAACGATGAACACTGAAGCTTTCTTT
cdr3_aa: CAIRNARTGTMNTEAFF

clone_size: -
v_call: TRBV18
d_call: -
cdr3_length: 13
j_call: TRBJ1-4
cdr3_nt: TGTGCCAGCAAGGGGTTACTAAATGAAAAACTGTTTTTT
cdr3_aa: CASKGLLNEKLFF

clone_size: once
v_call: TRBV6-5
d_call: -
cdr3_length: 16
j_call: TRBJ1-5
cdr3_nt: TGTGCCAGCAGTTTTATCACAGAAACCTCGAATCAGCCCCAGCATTTT
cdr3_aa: CASSFITETSNQPQHF

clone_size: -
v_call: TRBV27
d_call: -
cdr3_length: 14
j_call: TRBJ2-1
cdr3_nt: TGTGCCAGCAGTTTATCGACTACCTACAATGAGCAGTTCTTC
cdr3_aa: CASSLSTTYNEQFF

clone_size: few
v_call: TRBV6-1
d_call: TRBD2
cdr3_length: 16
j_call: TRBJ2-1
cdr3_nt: TGTGCCAGCAGTGAAAGGCCTAGCGGGGGGGCTTTTGAGCAGTTCTTC
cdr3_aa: CASSERPSGGAFEQFF

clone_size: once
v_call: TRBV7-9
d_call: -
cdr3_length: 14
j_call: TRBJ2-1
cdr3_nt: TGTGCCAGCAGCCAGACAGGTTTTTACAATGAGCAGTTCTTC
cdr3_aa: CASSQTGFYNEQFF